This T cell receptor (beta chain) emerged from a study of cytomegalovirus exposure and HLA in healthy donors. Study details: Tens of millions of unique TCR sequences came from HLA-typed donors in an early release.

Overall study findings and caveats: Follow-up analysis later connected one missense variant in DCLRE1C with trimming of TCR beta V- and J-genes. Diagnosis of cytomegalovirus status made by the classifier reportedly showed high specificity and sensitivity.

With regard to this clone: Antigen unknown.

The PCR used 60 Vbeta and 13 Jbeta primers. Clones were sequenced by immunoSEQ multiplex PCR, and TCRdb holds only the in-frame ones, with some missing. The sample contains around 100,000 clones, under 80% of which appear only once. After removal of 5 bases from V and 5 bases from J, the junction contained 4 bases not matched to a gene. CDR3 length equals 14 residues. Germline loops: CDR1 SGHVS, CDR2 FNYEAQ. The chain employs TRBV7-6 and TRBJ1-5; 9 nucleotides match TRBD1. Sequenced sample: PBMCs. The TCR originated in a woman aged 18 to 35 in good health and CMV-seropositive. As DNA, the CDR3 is TGTGCCAGCAGCGCAGACAGGGGGGATCAGCCCCAGCATTTT. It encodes CASSADRGDQPQHF.